This TCR beta chain came from a study of T cell changes during pregnancy in multiple sclerosis (dated by TCRdb to between 2018 and 2021). With regard to the full study: The study looked at changes in the T cell repertoire across pregnancy in women with multiple sclerosis.

Note on this clone: Its binding antigen is unknown. Base qualities are not at hand, and no much larger clone is one base apart.

Receptors were amplified or captured by the immunoSEQ multiplex PCR assay. As stored in TCRdb, this immuneACCESS dataset retains in-frame rearrangements with V and J assigned. A fraction of the clones does not appear; measured against another copy, unresolved V genes explain less than half of the discrepancy, and the remainder lacks a known reason. Within this sample are more than 70,000 clones, with 75% to 95% of them counted one time only. The ten largest clones represent 1.5% to 2% of the sample. The starting material was peripheral blood, obtained after pregnancy. This receptor was identified in a female donor in good health, enrolled as a control in a pregnancy study.

The sequenced DNA is TGCGCCAGCAGCCAAGATTGGGTCACTAGCGGGGGGGGGTACCAAGAGACCCAGTACTTC. It translates to CASSQDWVTSGGGYQETQYF. This chain is built from TRBV4-3 and TRBJ2-5; TRBD2 aligns with 13 central bases. Trimming removed 0 bases from V and 0 bases from J; the gene matches leave 10 bases unexplained. The germline V gene supplies CDR1 LGHNA and CDR2 YSLEER. From its cysteine to its phenylalanine, the CDR3 spans 20 amino acids. CDR3 DNA is the only sequence kept; it has 60 bases, read in frame from the first base.